A selection of T cell receptor beta chains follows, all from one sample in a study of beta chain features in type 1 diabetes. The assay was immunoSEQ multiplex PCR, and TCRdb's table has in-frame clones only and misses some. The table shows around 330,000 clones, with roughly 11% occurring only once. The sequenced sample consisted of naive CD4+ T cells from blood. Receptors were obtained from a woman aged 25-40 years in good health. Each CDR3 is given with its conserved first and last residue. The D gene is left open where the match is weak. Only part of the rows carry a size: once, few, many, or a class if the clone is expanded.

v_call,cdr3_length,clone_size,j_call,d_call,cdr3_nt,cdr3_aa
TRBV5-1,12,few,TRBJ1-2,-,TGCGCCAGCAGCTTGGTCGATAGCGGCTACACCTTC,CASSLVDSGYTF
TRBV4-3,13,-,TRBJ2-7,-,TGCGCCAGCAGCCCGCGGGCGGGTTACGAGCAGTACTTC,CASSPRAGYEQYF
TRBV29-1,12,-,TRBJ2-1,-,TGCAGCGTGGGGGGTTTAGGGGACTTGCCCCTCTTC,CSVGGLGDLPLF
TRBV29-1,16,few,TRBJ2-6,TRBD1,TGCAGCGTCCGGACAGGGTGGGGCTCTGGGGCCAACGTCCTGACTTTC,CSVRTGWGSGANVLTF
TRBV5-4,17,-,TRBJ2-5,TRBD2,TGTGCCAGCAGCTCACAAATTCTAGCGGGAGGGTTGCAGACCCAGTACTTC,CASSSQILAGGLQTQYF
TRBV19,14,-,TRBJ2-7,-,TGTGCCAGTAGTATTCTACCCGGGAATTACGAGCAGTACTTC,CASSILPGNYEQYF
TRBV29-1,14,-,TRBJ2-7,TRBD1,TGCAGCGTTGGGGTACGACAGGGATATTACGAGCAGTACTTC,CSVGVRQGYYEQYF
TRBV7-8,18,few,TRBJ2-1,TRBD2,TGTGCCAGCAGCTTGGGACTAGCGAGATTCTACCTTTACAATGAGCAGTTCTTC,CASSLGLARFYLYNEQFF
TRBV28,16,-,TRBJ2-1,TRBD1,TGTGCCAGCAGTATCCTAGGACAGGGGGCAGGGAATGAGCAGTTCTTC,CASSILGQGAGNEQFF
TRBV30,15,few,TRBJ2-7,TRBD2,TGTGCCTGGAGTAAAGGACTAGCGGGACTCTACGAGCAGTACTTC,CAWSKGLAGLYEQYF
TRBV7-2,15,few,TRBJ2-7,TRBD2,TGTGCCAGCAGCTTAGTCCTGGGACTAGCGGACGAGCAGTACTTC,CASSLVLGLADEQYF
TRBV27,12,few,TRBJ2-2,-,TGTGCCAGCAGTTCTCTGACCGGGGAGCTGTTTTTT,CASSSLTGELFF
TRBV30,16,-,TRBJ2-1,TRBD2,TGTGCCTGGAGTGTACTCCGGCTAGCGGGAGTCAATGAGCAGTTCTTC,CAWSVLRLAGVNEQFF
TRBV5-4,17,few,TRBJ2-3,TRBD1,TGTGCCAGCAGCCAACTCACAGGGGGCTGGAACACAGATACGCAGTATTTT,CASSQLTGGWNTDTQYF
TRBV2,13,-,TRBJ1-1,TRBD1,TGTGCCAGCAGTTTGACAGGGAAGACTGAAGCTTTCTTT,CASSLTGKTEAFF
TRBV5-4,16,-,TRBJ2-5,-,TGTGCCAGCAGCTCCGCGGCGGGCACGAACCAAGAGACCCAGTACTTC,CASSSAAGTNQETQYF
TRBV18,13,few,TRBJ1-1,-,TGTGCCAGCTCGCGGACTGTGAACACTGAAGCTTTCTTT,CASSRTVNTEAFF